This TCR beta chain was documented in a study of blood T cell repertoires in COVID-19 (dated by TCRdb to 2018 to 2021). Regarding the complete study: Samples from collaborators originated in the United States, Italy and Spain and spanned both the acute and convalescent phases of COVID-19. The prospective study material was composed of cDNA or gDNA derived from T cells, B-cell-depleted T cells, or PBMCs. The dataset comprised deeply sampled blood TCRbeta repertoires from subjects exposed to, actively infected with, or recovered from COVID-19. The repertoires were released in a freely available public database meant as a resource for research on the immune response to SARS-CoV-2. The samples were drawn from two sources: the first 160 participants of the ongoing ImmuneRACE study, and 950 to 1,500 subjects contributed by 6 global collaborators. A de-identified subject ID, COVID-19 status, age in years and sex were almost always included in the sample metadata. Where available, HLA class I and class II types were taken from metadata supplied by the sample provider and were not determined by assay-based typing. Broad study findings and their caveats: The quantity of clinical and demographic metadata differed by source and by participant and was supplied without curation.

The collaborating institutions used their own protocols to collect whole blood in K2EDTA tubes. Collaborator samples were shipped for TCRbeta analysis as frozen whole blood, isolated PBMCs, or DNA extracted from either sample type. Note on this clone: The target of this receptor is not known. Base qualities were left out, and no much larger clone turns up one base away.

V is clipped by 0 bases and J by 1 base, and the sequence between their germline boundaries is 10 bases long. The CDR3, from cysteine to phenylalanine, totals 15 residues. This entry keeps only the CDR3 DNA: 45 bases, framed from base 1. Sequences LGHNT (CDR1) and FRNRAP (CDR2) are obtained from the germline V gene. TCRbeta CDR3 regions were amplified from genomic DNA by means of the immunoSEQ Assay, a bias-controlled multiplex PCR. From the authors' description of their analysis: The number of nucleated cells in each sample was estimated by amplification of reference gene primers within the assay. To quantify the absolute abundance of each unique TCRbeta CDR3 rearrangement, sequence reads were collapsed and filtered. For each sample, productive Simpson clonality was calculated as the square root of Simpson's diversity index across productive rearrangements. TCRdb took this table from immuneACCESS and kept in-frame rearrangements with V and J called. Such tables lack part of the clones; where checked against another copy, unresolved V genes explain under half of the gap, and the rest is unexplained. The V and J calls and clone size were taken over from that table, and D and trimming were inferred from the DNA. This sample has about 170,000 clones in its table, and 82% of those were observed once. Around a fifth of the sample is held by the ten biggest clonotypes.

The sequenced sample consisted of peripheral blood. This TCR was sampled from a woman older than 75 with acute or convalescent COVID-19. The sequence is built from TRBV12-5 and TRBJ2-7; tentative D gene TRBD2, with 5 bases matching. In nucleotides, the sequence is TGTGCTAGTGGTTTGGTATCGGCGGGTTCCTACGAGCAGTACTTC. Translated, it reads CASGLVSAGSYEQYF.